The 15 T cell receptor beta chains below come from one sample, sequenced in a study of ipilimumab plus nivolumab after autologous stem cell transplantation. Assay used: immunoSEQ multiplex PCR; TCRdb lists only in-frame clones, some missing. This sample carries some 41,000 clones, approximately 92% of them seen once, and the ten largest clones take around 1%. The starting material was PBMCs, obtained in a trial of ipilimumab plus nivolumab as post-transplant consolidation. The source is a male donor with multiple myeloma.

The J gene is TRBJ2-1, the V gene TRBV9; tentatively, D is TRBD1 or TRBD2 (6 bases each). Trimming removed 4 bases from V and 5 bases from J, with 19 bases in between. CDR3 size: 16 residues. The germline CDR1 and CDR2 sequences are SGDLS and YYNGEE. CDR3 sequence: CASSFSKAEGDNEQFF. DNA for the CDR3: TGTGCCAGCAGCTTTTCGAAGGCGGAGGGGGACAATGAGCAGTTCTTC.

V and J are TRBV27 and TRBJ1-5; unclear D gene. The V end was cut by 2 bases, the J end by 3 bases, with 5 bases between. Germline lookup yields CDR1 MNHEY and CDR2 SMNVEV (reference sequence). This CDR3 spans 13 amino acids. The CDR3 nucleotides read TGTGCCAGCAGTTTAATTGCCAATCAGCCCCAGCATTTT. Translation: CASSLIANQPQHF.

The genes are TRBV14 and TRBJ1-2, with D uncertain. The CDR3 has 14 residues. Germline V CDR1 and CDR2: SGHDN, FVKESK. With 1 base removed from V and 1 base from J, the gap between germline ends came to 7 bases. CDR3 DNA sequence: TGTGCCAGCAGCCAAGGAGGTCTTAACTATGGCTACACCTTC. Its translation: CASSQGGLNYGYTF.

This clone is a singleton in its sample. The chain has TRBV6-5 and TRBJ1-3; TRBD1 might be the D (6 bases). Germline V gene data show CDR1 as MNHEY and CDR2 as SVGAGI. The CDR3 sequence is 15 residues long. V dropped 4 bases and J dropped 2 bases, with 12 bases sitting between them. CDR3 DNA sequence: TGTGCCAGCAGTTCGGCCAGGGGTACTGGAAACACCATATATTTT. Amino acid sequence: CASSSARGTGNTIYF.

The CDR3 reads CALTGTLLGTQYF. The CDR3 nucleotides are TGTGCCCTGACAGGGACCCTCCTCGGGACCCAGTACTTC. The chain has TRBV30 and TRBJ2-5; 7 bases match TRBD1. Germline V gives CDR1 GTSNPN, CDR2 SVGIG (reference sequence). The CDR3 contains 13 residues. V was pared by 8 bases and J by 7 bases, with 13 bases of the junction left unmatched.

The chain couples TRBV5-1 to TRBJ2-7; the D call may be TRBD1 or TRBD2 (5 bases each). In germline, CDR1 is SGHRS, CDR2 YFSETQ. Trimming stripped 4 bases from V and 2 bases from J, with 13 bases between. The CDR3 has 14 amino acids. The CDR3 loop reads CASSVQGETYEQYF. The CDR3 nucleotides read TGCGCCAGCAGCGTCCAAGGGGAGACCTACGAGCAGTACTTC.

CDR3 region: CASSLWGRGNTEAFF. DNA of the CDR3: TGTGCCAGCAGCTTGTGGGGGCGCGGGAACACTGAAGCTTTCTTT. This rearrangement joins TRBV5-5 to TRBJ1-1; a weak D match, TRBD1 (6 bases). Trimming shortened V by 1 base and J by 1 base, and 11 bases separated the two germline ends. Germline-derived CDR1 and CDR2 are SGHKS and YYEKEE (reference sequence). This CDR3 has 15 residues.

CDR3 coding DNA: TGTGCCAGCAGCGTGGACGGAGAAAAACTGTTTTTT. It specifies CASSVDGEKLFF. The rearrangement uses TRBV9 and TRBJ1-4; D gene unclear. V lost 2 bases and J 8 bases, leaving 7 bases between the germline ends. In germline, CDR1 is SGDLS, CDR2 YYNGEE. The CDR3 covers 12 residues.

J is TRBJ2-6 and V is TRBV7-9; D remains ambiguous. The length of the CDR3 is 14 residues. V lost 3 bases and J 2 bases, leaving 5 bases between the germline ends. Germline CDR1 is SEHNR and CDR2 is FQNEAQ (reference sequence). CDR3 region: CASSFGPGANVLTF. CDR3 sequence (DNA): TGTGCCAGCAGCTTCGGGCCTGGGGCCAACGTCCTGACTTTC.

The CDR3 bases are TGTGCCAGCAGCTTAGCGGCAGGTCGGTACAATGAGCAGTTCTTC. Residues: CASSLAAGRYNEQFF. This chain connects TRBV5-4 to TRBJ2-1; possibly TRBD2 for D (5 bases). Germline CDR1 SGHNT, CDR2 YYREEE (reference sequence). Trimming removed 2 bases at V and 4 bases at J, with 13 bases between. The CDR3 consists of 15 residues.

This chain joins TRBV28 and TRBJ1-5; D unresolved. V was pared by 8 bases and J by 7 bases, with 18 bases between. The germline CDR1 and CDR2 sequences are MDHEN and SYDVKM. This CDR3 has 14 residues. In DNA form, the CDR3 reads TGTGCCAGCTACGAGGGCGACGGGAGCCAGCCCCAGCATTTT. It encodes CASYEGDGSQPQHF.

V is TRBV27 and J is TRBJ1-1; tentative D call: TRBD1 (6 bases). The V gene lost 3 bases and the J gene lost 4 bases, with 12 bases spanning the gap. Germline assignment: CDR1 MNHEY and CDR2 SMNVEV (reference sequence). The CDR3 sequence is 14 residues long. The CDR3 DNA reads as TGTGCCAGCAGTTTCGCGGTGACAGGCACTGAAGCTTTCTTT. Its translation: CASSFAVTGTEAFF.

This chain uses TRBV16 with TRBJ1-6, with a tentative D call TRBD1 (5 bases). V lost 3 bases to trimming and J lost 5 bases, with 11 bases between them. This CDR3 spans 15 amino acids. The germline V gene has CDR1 KGHSY and CDR2 FQNENV. CDR3 sequence: CASSQAGGNNSPLHF. CDR3 in DNA: TGTGCCAGCAGCCAGGCGGGGGGTAATAATTCACCCCTCCACTTT.

This sequence joins TRBV5-1 and TRBJ2-1; the match to TRBD2 covers 11 bases. V lost 5 bases, J lost 6 bases, and 7 bases stayed unmatched. The CDR3 runs to 15 residues. Germline loops: CDR1 SGHRS, CDR2 YFSETQ. In nucleotides, the CDR3 is TGCGCCAGCAGGGTAGCGGGAGGGAAGGTCAATGAGCAGTTCTTC. This sequence encodes CASRVAGGKVNEQFF.

This rearrangement joins TRBV2 to TRBJ1-6; D not resolved. In germline, CDR1 is SNHLY, CDR2 FYNNEI. V was clipped by 4 bases and J by 1 base, with 14 bases between them. The CDR3 is 17 amino acids. The CDR3 sequence is CASSVGSPASYNSPLHF. CDR3 DNA sequence: TGTGCCAGCAGTGTAGGGAGCCCAGCGTCCTATAATTCACCCCTCCACTTT.